These 23 T cell receptor beta chains came from one sample sequenced in a study of shared clonotypes between healthy human individuals. Clones were sequenced by immunoSEQ multiplex PCR, and TCRdb holds only the in-frame ones, with some missing. The top ten clones hold more than 0.45% of a sample with 800,000 to 1,200,000 clones, 70% to 80% of them seen once. Sequencing input: memory CD4+ T cells from PBMCs. Subset defined: CD45RA-negative fraction. These receptors all come from a young man in good health. Some clones in this sample may be carry-over from other donors' samples.

The table lists this clone with a few counts. The chain joins TRBV7-3 to TRBJ1-1, with a tentative D call TRBD1 (6 bases). Germline V gene data show CDR1 as SGHTA and CDR2 as FQGTGA. Deletions cut 5 bases from V and 5 bases from J, with 12 bases between. The CDR3 length is 13 residues. The CDR3 DNA reads TGTGCCAGCAGCGCACAGGGAGAAACTGAAGCTTTCTTT. Protein: CASSAQGETEAFF. The variable domain in full, with the rest retrieved from reference TRBV7-3 and TRBJ1-1, is GAGVSQTPSNKVTEKGKYVELRCDPISGHTALYWYRQSLGQGPEFLIYFQGTGAADDSGLPNDRFFAVRPEGSVSTLKIQRTERGDSAVYLCASSAQGETEAFFGQGTRLTVV.

This clone was counted a few times. V is TRBV4-1 and J is TRBJ1-5; no definite D call. The CDR3 has 14 residues. V dropped 8 bases and J dropped 4 bases, with 15 bases sitting between them. Germline lookup yields CDR1 MGHRA and CDR2 YSYEKL. As DNA, the CDR3 is TGCGCCAGCCGATGGGGAGAGGCAAATCAGCCCCAGCATTTT. Protein: CASRWGEANQPQHF.

The chain uses TRBV4-1 and TRBJ2-3, with no clear D. Trimming took off 0 bases at V and 2 bases at J, with 15 bases between the two ends. The CDR3 is made up of 17 amino acids. CDR1 is MGHRA, CDR2 YSYEKL, per germline. CDR3 sequence reads: CASSQDGLGYSTDTQYF. CDR3 nucleotides: TGCGCCAGCAGCCAAGATGGGTTGGGTTATTCCACAGATACGCAGTATTTT.

This clone was counted a few times. V usage is TRBV27 and J usage is TRBJ1-2; 9 bases match TRBD1. Germline V gene sequence: CDR1 MNHEY, CDR2 SMNVEV (reference sequence). The CDR3 is 14 amino acids. J lost 8 bases, V lost 4 bases, and 8 bases had no gene match. This CDR3 is CASSSPGQGGGYTF. As DNA, the CDR3 is TGTGCCAGCAGTTCCCCGGGACAGGGAGGAGGCTACACCTTC.

The chain has TRBV11-2 and TRBJ1-1; 9 positions agree with TRBD1. Germline assignment: CDR1 SGHAT and CDR2 FQNNGV. V was clipped by 5 bases and J by 6 bases; unmatched bases: 4. The CDR3 contains 13 residues. The CDR3, as DNA: TGTGCCAGCAGCGGGCGGACAGGGGCTGAAGCTTTCTTT. As protein: CASSGRTGAEAFF.

The chain employs TRBV7-9 and TRBJ1-2; 7 bases align to TRBD1. The trim removed 5 bases at V and 6 bases at J, leaving 15 bases unmatched. The CDR3 is made up of 16 amino acids. Germline-derived CDR1 and CDR2 are SEHNR and FQNEAQ (reference sequence). CDR3 DNA: TGTGCCAGCAGCCCCCCAGGGGGTAATATAGGTCATGGCTACACCTTC. The encoded protein is CASSPPGGNIGHGYTF. Based on the CDR3 plus reference TRBV7-9 and TRBJ1-2, the full variable domain is DTGVSQNPRHKITKRGQNVTFRCDPISEHNRLYWYRQTLGQGPEFLTYFQNEAQLEKSRLLSDRFSAERPKGSFSTLEIQRTEQGDSAMYLCASSPPGGNIGHGYTFGSGTRLTVV.

This clone was observed a single time. The CDR3 here is CASSLTGGLATNEKLFF. In DNA, the CDR3 is TGTGCCAGCTCTCTGACAGGGGGCCTTGCAACTAATGAAAAACTGTTTTTT. The chain recombines TRBV18 with TRBJ1-4; 10 bases agree with TRBD1. The germline CDR1 and CDR2 sequences are KGHSH and LQKENI. The trim removed 6 bases at V and 0 bases at J, leaving 7 bases unmatched. This CDR3 is built from 17 residues.

The V gene is TRBV7-2, the J gene TRBJ1-2; TRBD1 matches 7 bases. The CDR3 consists of 12 residues. In germline, CDR1 is SGHTA, CDR2 FQGNSA. J lost 5 bases, V lost 5 bases, and 2 bases had no gene match. DNA for the CDR3: TGTGCCAGCAGCCAACAGGGGTATGGCTACACCTTC. Translation: CASSQQGYGYTF.

The V call is TRBV29-1, the J call TRBJ2-7; 7 nucleotides match TRBD1. Losses at the gene ends were 7 bases for V and 3 bases for J; bases not matched to a gene: 6. Germline lookup yields CDR1 SQVTM and CDR2 ANQGSEA. The CDR3 runs 12 residues. As DNA, the CDR3 is TGCAGCGCCGGGACAGATGACTACGAGCAGTACTTC. Translating it yields CSAGTDDYEQYF.

The V gene is TRBV6-5, the J gene TRBJ2-3, with D possibly being TRBD2 (5 bases). CDR1 MNHEY and CDR2 SVGAGI come from the germline V gene. The length of the CDR3 is 14 residues. The V end was cut by 6 bases, the J end by 1 base, with 11 bases between. DNA of the CDR3: TGTGCCAGCAGAGAGGGTAGCGGCACAGATACGCAGTATTTT. Translated, it gives CASREGSGTDTQYF.

This clone was seen only a few times. V and J are TRBV4-1 and TRBJ1-2, with 8 bases fitting TRBD1. J was trimmed by 2 bases and V by 1 base; bases with no gene match: 0. The CDR3 sequence is 14 residues long. Per germline, CDR1 MGHRA and CDR2 YSYEKL. CDR3: CASSQGDRNYGYTF. DNA for the CDR3: TGCGCCAGCAGCCAAGGGGACAGGAACTATGGCTACACCTTC.

The gene calls are TRBV5-4 and TRBJ2-5, with TRBD1 identical over 7 bases. Germline V gene data show CDR1 as SGHNT and CDR2 as YYREEE (reference sequence). V shed 4 bases, J shed 5 bases, and the junction held 11 bases outside the gene matches. The CDR3 consists of 15 residues. CDR3 in amino acids: CASSPNKQGWETQYF. For the CDR3, the DNA is TGTGCCAGCAGCCCGAACAAACAGGGGTGGGAGACCCAGTACTTC.

The chain uses TRBV6-1 and TRBJ2-1; no clear D. This CDR3 has 16 residues. V was pared by 4 bases and J by 3 bases, with 16 bases between. Germline V gene lookup returns CDR1 MNHNS and CDR2 SASEGT. The CDR3 DNA sequence: TGTGCCAGCAGTGGTCGTTCCGCCAAATTCTACAATGAGCAGTTCTTC. Encoded protein: CASSGRSAKFYNEQFF.

The rearrangement joins TRBV7-2 to TRBJ2-3; D might be TRBD1 or TRBD2, each matching 5 bases. V lost 5 bases and J lost 1, with 7 bases in between. Germline loops: CDR1 SGHTA, CDR2 FQGNSA. This CDR3 region has 13 residues. The CDR3 coding sequence is TGTGCCAGCAGCCGGGACCGCACAGATACGCAGTATTTT. It specifies CASSRDRTDTQYF.

This sequence joins TRBV28 and TRBJ2-7, with D hard to call. Germline CDR1 and CDR2: MDHEN and SYDVKM. This CDR3 has 14 residues. Trimming removed 6 bases at V and 1 base at J, with 13 bases between. CDR3 amino acids: CASSTSEGSYEQYF. DNA for the CDR3: TGTGCCAGCAGCACCTCGGAAGGGTCCTACGAGCAGTACTTC.

This clone was found a few times. The chain recombines TRBV18 with TRBJ1-5; 9 bases line up with TRBD1. The V gene's germline CDR1 is KGHSH and CDR2 LQKENI. The CDR3 spans 14 residues. Germline trimming cut 4 bases from V and 5 bases from J; bases unmatched to any gene: 3. The CDR3 loop reads CASSQQGADQPQHF. The CDR3 DNA reads as TGTGCCAGCTCACAACAGGGGGCCGATCAGCCCCAGCATTTT.

The CDR3 nucleotides are TGTGCCAGCTTCTACCGACAGGGACTCTATGGCTACACCTTC. This encodes CASFYRQGLYGYTF. V and J are TRBV6-1 and TRBJ1-2; 7 positions match TRBD1. With V trimmed by 8 bases and J by 4 bases, 10 bases remained unmatched. The length of the CDR3 is 14 residues. Germline V CDR1 and CDR2: MNHNS, SASEGT.

V and J are TRBV7-9 and TRBJ1-4, with no clear D. The CDR3 has 15 amino acids. Trimming stripped 3 bases from V and 7 bases from J, with 15 bases between. Looked up from germline, CDR1 is SEHNR and CDR2 is FQNEAQ (reference sequence). The DNA for the CDR3 is TGTGCCAGCAGCTTCCAACCAGCGTCTCTTGAAAAACTGTTTTTT. This translates into CASSFQPASLEKLFF.

This clone turned up a few times. This chain uses TRBV12-5 with TRBJ2-6; 7 nucleotides agree with TRBD1. Germline CDR1 reads LGHNT; CDR2 reads FRNRAP. The junction had 0 bases not matched to a gene; V was cut back by 1 base and J by 3 bases. The CDR3 has 15 residues. Here the CDR3 DNA reads TGTGCTAGTGGTTTGGGACAGGGTGGGGCCAACGTCCTGACTTTC. Protein sequence: CASGLGQGGANVLTF.

The rearrangement joins TRBV9 to TRBJ1-5; D remains unclear. Germline CDR1 reads SGDLS; CDR2 reads YYNGEE. CDR3 size: 15 residues. V shed 3 bases and J shed 0 bases, with 10 bases lying between them. Here the CDR3 reads CASSAHWGSNQPQHF. CDR3 nucleotide sequence: TGTGCCAGCAGCGCCCACTGGGGTAGCAATCAGCCCCAGCATTTT.

The genes are TRBV28 and TRBJ2-1; D is possibly TRBD2 (5 bases). Germline CDR1 and CDR2: MDHEN and SYDVKM. The V end was cut by 3 bases, the J end by 9 bases, with 18 bases between. The CDR3 length is 15 residues. The CDR3, as DNA: TGTGCCAGCAGTTTGCCGGGGAGAGTTGATGGTGAGCAGTTCTTC. Its translation: CASSLPGRVDGEQFF.

J is TRBJ1-2 and V is TRBV10-3; 7 bases align to TRBD1. J was trimmed by 2 bases and V by 4 bases; bases with no gene match: 7. The CDR3 length is 15 residues. CDR1 is ENHRY and CDR2 is SYGVKD in the germline V gene. The CDR3 spells CAISGPSTGNYGYTF. DNA of the CDR3: TGTGCCATCAGTGGACCATCGACAGGGAACTATGGCTACACCTTC.

This sequence joins TRBV25-1 and TRBJ2-2; D may be TRBD1 (5 bases). Germline-derived CDR1 and CDR2 are MGHDK and SYGVNS. V was pared by 4 bases and J by 5 bases, with 14 bases between. There are 15 residues in the CDR3. The CDR3 here is CASSAFRGYTGELFF. Here the CDR3 DNA reads TGTGCCAGCAGTGCATTTAGGGGTTATACCGGGGAGCTGTTTTTT.